This entry is about one TCR beta chain. This CDR3 has 15 residues. Germline lookup yields CDR1 MGHRA and CDR2 YSYEKL. The V and J ends lost 8 bases and 1 base respectively, with 15 bases between them. Here immunoSEQ multiplex PCR was the method, and the copy in TCRdb shows in-frame clones only, minus some. Among tens of thousands of clones listed, around 87% were seen once. This sample is part of a study of OX40 agonist ivuxolimab in advanced cancers. Study-level background: One hepatocellular carcinoma and a couple of cutaneous melanoma patients partially responded.

This material consisted of CD4+ or CD8+ T cells sorted from blood, taken in a trial of the OX40 agonist ivuxolimab. This chain uses TRBV4-1 with TRBJ2-4, with D possibly called TRBD1 or TRBD2 (6 bases each). This sequence originates from an adult with an advanced solid tumor such as melanoma, head and neck, liver or kidney cancer. Here the CDR3 reads CASGGLTGAKNIQYF. The CDR3 DNA sequence: TGCGCCAGCGGGGGGCTCACTGGGGCCAAAAACATTCAGTACTTC.